The 6 T cell receptor beta chains listed next were all sequenced from one sample in a study of a mutant IDH1 vaccine in newly diagnosed glioma. These TCRs' antigens remain unknown. Sequenced by immunoSEQ multiplex PCR; TCRdb stores in-frame clones only, minus some. The data show about 48,000 clones, with under 85% seen just once and approximately 6.7% held by the top ten. Time point given: week 35, safety follow-up. Each vaccine dose was 300 ug of mutant IDH1 20-mer peptide, with topical imiquimod. The material sequenced was PBMCs, taken from a glioma patient whose treatment included an IDH1 peptide vaccine. The source of these receptors is a man between 40 and 49 years old with glioma.

The gene calls are TRBV18 and TRBJ2-5; the match to TRBD2 covers 11 bases. This CDR3 has 16 amino acids. CDR1 and CDR2 from the germline V gene are KGHSH and LQKENI. V lost 3 bases and J lost 4; bases outside the gene matches: 7. CDR3 loop: CASSPASGGTGETQYF. The CDR3 coding sequence is TGTGCCAGCTCACCGGCTAGCGGGGGGACCGGAGAGACCCAGTACTTC.

The chain is built from TRBV6-6 and TRBJ1-2; D gene uncertain. There are 16 residues in the CDR3. Germline V gives CDR1 MNHNY, CDR2 SVGAGI (reference sequence). Trimming pared 0 bases from V and 4 bases from J, leaving 15 bases between. CDR3 sequence (DNA): TGTGCCAGCAGTTACTCTACCCCCTCGGGCGGCTATGGCTACACCTTC. Protein product: CASSYSTPSGGYGYTF.

This chain links TRBV20-1 with TRBJ2-5, with TRBD2 as a possible D gene (6 bases). Germline assignment: CDR1 DFQATT and CDR2 SNEGSKA (reference sequence). The CDR3 length is 11 residues. Trimming shortened V by 4 bases and J by 7 bases, and 10 bases separated the two germline ends. CDR3 sequence (DNA): TGCAGTGCTAAGGACTACTGGACCCAGTACTTC. Protein: CSAKDYWTQYF.

The chain is built from TRBV7-2 and TRBJ1-3; D unclear. V dropped 6 bases and J dropped 4 bases, with 16 bases sitting between them. Germline CDR1 SGHTA, CDR2 FQGNSA. This CDR3 has 15 residues. CDR3 nucleotides: TGTGCCAGCAGATTCATTGCGGCCTACGGAAACACCATATATTTT. It codes for CASRFIAAYGNTIYF.

This sequence joins TRBV2 and TRBJ2-2, with 16 bases lining up with TRBD2. The germline gives CDR1 SNHLY, CDR2 FYNNEI. Germline trimming cut 6 bases from V and 6 bases from J; bases unmatched to any gene: 10. The CDR3 consists of 18 residues. The CDR3 loop reads CASSQTGLAGGPSGELFF. The CDR3 DNA follows: TGTGCCAGCAGCCAGACGGGACTAGCGGGGGGGCCCTCCGGGGAGCTGTTTTTT.

The rearrangement joins TRBV14 to TRBJ2-6, with a weak D call TRBD1 (6 bases). The CDR3 has 16 amino acids. Trimming shortened V by 6 bases and J by 2 bases, and 14 bases separated the two germline ends. Germline V CDR1 and CDR2: SGHDN, FVKESK. CDR3 bases: TGTGCCAGCAGGAGACAGGCGAGTACTGGGGCCAACGTCCTGACTTTC. Translating gives CASRRQASTGANVLTF.